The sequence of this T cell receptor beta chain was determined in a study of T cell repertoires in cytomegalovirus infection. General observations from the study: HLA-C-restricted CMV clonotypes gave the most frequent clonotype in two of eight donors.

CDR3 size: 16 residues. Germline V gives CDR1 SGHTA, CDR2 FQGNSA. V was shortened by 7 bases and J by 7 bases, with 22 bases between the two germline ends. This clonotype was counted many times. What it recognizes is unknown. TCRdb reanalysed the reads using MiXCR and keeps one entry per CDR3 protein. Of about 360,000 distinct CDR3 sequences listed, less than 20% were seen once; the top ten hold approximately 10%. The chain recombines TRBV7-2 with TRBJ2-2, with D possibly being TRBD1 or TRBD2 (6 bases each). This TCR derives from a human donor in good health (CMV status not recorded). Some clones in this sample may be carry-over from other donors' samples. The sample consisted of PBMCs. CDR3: CASTPLRGSSGGELFF. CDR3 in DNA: TGTGCCAGCACCCCTCTTAGGGGGAGTAGCGGCGGGGAGCTGTTTTTT.